This T cell receptor (beta chain) was recorded in a study of vaccination and CD4 T cells after COVID-19. Notes on the study in general: The researchers studied relatively few convalescent patients and omitted early post-infection timepoints. When vaccine-specific clones from convalescent patients were examined, 304 of 307 were spike mono-reactive.

In germline, CDR1 is MNHEY, CDR2 SVGAGI. Trimming took off 3 bases at V and 8 bases at J, with 11 bases between the two ends. The CDR3 is made up of 13 amino acids. With the Oncomine TCR Beta short-read assay, DNA from cultured CD4+ T cells was sequenced. From cultured CD4+ T cells, genomic DNA was extracted. One entry per CDR3 protein results from TCRdb running MiXCR on the PCR reads. The top ten clones hold over 11% of a sample with roughly 8,400 distinct CDR3 sequences, 25% to 40% of them seen once. This sample's treatment: roughly 10-day PBMC culture with coronavirus spike peptide pools or control peptides (ViraFEST assay). CD4+ T-cell collection from the unexposed donor predated the COVID-19 pandemic (2011-2018). After being plated at under 2.5 million per well, PBMCs were cultured with roughly 9.5 IU/ml IL-2 and around 9.7 ug/ml peptide pools. With SARS-CoV-2 S/N and four cold-coronavirus spikes, unexposed-donor CD4+ T cells were probed, cells permitting.

To note about this clonotype: Its antigen is undetermined.

The chain links TRBV6-5 to TRBJ2-1; D is ambiguous. The sequence derives from a human donor in good health. The sequenced material came from CD4+ T cells from blood, cultured in vitro. The CDR3 DNA reads as TGTGCCAGCAGTTATGCCCTTTTGGATGAGCAGTTCTTC. Residues: CASSYALLDEQFF.